This section outlines one TCR beta chain sequence together with its context. The sample is drawn from a study of PD-1 blockade in mismatch repair-deficient tumors. In the study overall: Patients had around 11 mismatch repair-deficient cancer types, all previously treated and progressing.

This CDR3 is built from 15 residues. Germline V CDR1 and CDR2: SGHVS, FNYEAQ. Deletions cut 2 bases from V and 5 bases from J, with 13 bases between. The protocol was immunoSEQ multiplex PCR, while the TCRdb copy is restricted to in-frame clones and leaves out a portion. The data contain tens of thousands of clones, 70% to 90% of them singletons. The V gene is TRBV7-6, the J gene TRBJ2-1; D gene ambiguous. This sequence was found in an adult with mismatch repair-deficient cancer. The sequencing here drew on peripheral blood, taken 75 to 85 weeks after starting pembrolizumab. The CDR3 spells CASSLFSSGDNEQFF. The CDR3 DNA sequence: TGTGCCAGCAGCTTATTCTCCTCGGGTGACAATGAGCAGTTCTTC.